The present entry profiles one T cell receptor beta chain with its context. The data were obtained in a study of siplizumab effects on memory and regulatory T cells. Profiled with immunoSEQ multiplex PCR; TCRdb holds only in-frame clones, not every one. This sample has about 6,500 clones, with about 61% found just once. The germline gives CDR1 MRHNA, CDR2 SNTAGT. There are 13 residues in the CDR3. Trimming took 5 bases from V and 0 from J, leaving 6 bases between them. This TCR was sampled from a human donor in good health. The gene calls are TRBV6-4 and TRBJ2-3, with a tentative D call TRBD2 (5 bases). Sequencing input: effector memory CD8+ T cells sorted from blood. Subset indicated: unstimulated CD8+ effector memory T cells. DNA of the CDR3: TGTGCCAGCAGTCGGACTAGCACAGATACGCAGTATTTT. As protein: CASSRTSTDTQYF.